A selection of T cell receptor beta chains follows, all from one sample in a study of vaccination and CD4 T cells after COVID-19. A single record per CDR3 protein comes from TCRdb applying MiXCR to the PCR reads. The sample lists roughly 14,000 distinct CDR3 sequences, 20% to 25% occurring once. These receptors have no identified antigens. Source: CD4+ T cells from blood, cultured in vitro, taken after SARS-CoV-2 vaccination. Receptors originate from a human donor who had recovered from COVID-19. CDR3s include the opening cysteine and the closing phenylalanine or tryptophan. Fields, in order: D gene, clone size, V gene, J gene, CDR3 protein, CDR3 DNA. A D gene is named only where the DNA matches it firmly. Part of the rows lack a size; the others show once, few, many or a class for expanded clones.

>TRBD2|-|TRBV24-1|TRBJ2-2
CATGGRASGELFF
TGTGCCACCGGCGGGAGGGCCAGCGGGGAGCTGTTTTTT
>-|-|TRBV7-2|TRBJ2-6
CAVRQVGANVLTF
TGTGCCGTCAGACAGGTCGGGGCCAACGTCCTGACTTTC
>-|-|TRBV6-5|TRBJ2-6
CASSYTGSGGANVLTF
TGTGCCAGCAGTTATACGGGGTCGGGAGGGGCCAACGTCCTGACTTTC
>TRBD2|few|TRBV7-9|TRBJ2-5
CASSLISAGGLETQYF
TGTGCCAGCAGCTTGATCTCGGCGGGAGGACTCGAGACCCAGTACTTC
>-|-|TRBV6-5|TRBJ1-5
CASSYPLASNQPQHF
TGTGCCAGCAGTTACCCATTGGCTAGCAATCAGCCCCAGCATTTT
>TRBD1|-|TRBV19|TRBJ1-5
CASSIRGGTDSNQPQHF
TGTGCCAGTAGTATCCGAGGGGGGACAGATAGCAATCAGCCCCAGCATTTT
>-|-|TRBV30|TRBJ2-7
CAWKGEYEQYF
TGTGCCTGGAAGGGGGAGTACGAGCAGTACTTC
>TRBD1|few|TRBV14|TRBJ2-7
CASSQASGTGGYEQYF
TGTGCCAGCAGCCAAGCCTCCGGGACAGGGGGGTACGAGCAGTACTTC
>TRBD2|few|TRBV27|TRBJ2-7
CASRGLADTYEQYF
TGTGCCAGCAGGGGACTAGCGGACACCTACGAGCAGTACTTC
>-|few|TRBV28|TRBJ2-3
CASSSPGTSTDTQYF
TGTGCCAGCAGTTCCCCCGGTACCAGCACAGATACGCAGTATTTT
>-|medium-sized|TRBV20-1|TRBJ2-7
CSARAPRGTYEQYF
TGCAGTGCTAGAGCCCCCCGGGGAACCTACGAGCAGTACTTC
>-|few|TRBV15|TRBJ2-7
CATSRDGGGNEQYF
TGTGCCACCAGCAGAGATGGTGGGGGCAACGAGCAGTACTTC
>-|few|TRBV7-2|TRBJ1-1
CASSLATLRGGFEAFF
TGTGCCAGCAGCTTAGCGACCTTAAGGGGGGGATTTGAAGCTTTCTTT
>TRBD2|few|TRBV4-3|TRBJ2-7
CASSQEGTRRYEQYF
TGCGCCAGCAGCCAAGAAGGGACTAGGAGGTACGAGCAGTACTTC
>-|-|TRBV4-3|TRBJ2-2
CASKSSSSGYTGELFF
TGCGCCAGCAAGTCTAGCTCCTCTGGGTACACCGGGGAGCTGTTTTTT
>TRBD1|-|TRBV2|TRBJ2-7
CASSAGQGPFPRYF
TGTGCCAGCAGTGCGGGACAGGGTCCCTTTCCAAGGTACTTC
>TRBD1|-|TRBV5-4|TRBJ2-7
CASSLADGTGSYEQYF
TGTGCCAGCAGCTTGGCGGACGGGACAGGGTCCTACGAGCAGTACTTC
>-|few|TRBV6-5|TRBJ2-2
CASSYFGPPGNTGELFF
TGTGCCAGCAGTTACTTCGGGCCCCCGGGGAACACCGGGGAGCTGTTTTTT
>-|few|TRBV28|TRBJ1-5
CASSHSVGSQPQHF
TGTGCCAGCAGCCATTCGGTAGGCAGTCAGCCCCAGCATTTT
>TRBD2|medium-sized|TRBV2|TRBJ2-3
CASGRTSGRAADTQYF
TGTGCCAGCGGACGGACTAGCGGGAGGGCCGCAGATACGCAGTATTTT
>-|few|TRBV25-1|TRBJ2-7
CASSELGKGSYEQYF
TGTGCCAGCAGTGAATTGGGGAAAGGATCCTACGAGCAGTACTTC
>-|-|TRBV5-4|TRBJ1-2
CASTPLGGGYTF
TGTGCCAGCACCCCCCTGGGTGGAGGCTACACCTTC
>-|-|TRBV20-1|TRBJ2-1
CSARVTGVVEQFF
TGCAGTGCTAGAGTCACGGGAGTAGTTGAGCAGTTCTTC
>-|few|TRBV7-2|TRBJ2-7
CASSLYGVEQYF
TGTGCCAGCAGCTTATACGGCGTCGAGCAGTACTTC
>-|medium-sized|TRBV6-2/TRBV6-3|TRBJ2-4
CASVGSAAKNIQYF
TGTGCCAGCGTAGGTTCGGCAGCCAAAAACATTCAGTACTTC
>TRBD2|few|TRBV19|TRBJ2-1
CASSTYSGRAIGNEQFF
TGTGCCAGTAGTACCTATAGCGGGAGGGCCATTGGGAATGAGCAGTTCTTC
>TRBD2|few|TRBV11-2|TRBJ2-5
CASSFELAGGLETQYF
TGTGCCAGCAGCTTCGAGTTAGCGGGAGGATTGGAGACCCAGTACTTC
>-|few|TRBV24-1|TRBJ2-3
CATSESFSTDTQYF
TGTGCCACCAGTGAGAGTTTCAGCACAGATACGCAGTATTTT
>-|few|TRBV2|TRBJ2-2
CASSRGPWVGGELFF
TGTGCCAGCAGCCGGGGTCCCTGGGTGGGCGGGGAGCTGTTTTTT
>-|-|TRBV7-2|TRBJ2-3
CASSLDAEDTQYF
TGTGCCAGCAGCTTAGATGCCGAAGATACGCAGTATTTT
>-|-|TRBV7-2|TRBJ2-7
CASNLGTKRAEQYF
TGTGCCAGCAACCTCGGGACAAAGAGGGCCGAGCAGTACTTC
>-|-|TRBV6-2/TRBV6-3|TRBJ1-5
CASSPGRWGGQPQHF
TGTGCCAGCAGCCCCGGGAGATGGGGCGGTCAGCCCCAGCATTTT
>TRBD2|few|TRBV20-1|TRBJ2-1
CSASSTSLGEQFF
TGCAGTGCTAGTTCGACTAGCCTGGGTGAGCAGTTCTTC